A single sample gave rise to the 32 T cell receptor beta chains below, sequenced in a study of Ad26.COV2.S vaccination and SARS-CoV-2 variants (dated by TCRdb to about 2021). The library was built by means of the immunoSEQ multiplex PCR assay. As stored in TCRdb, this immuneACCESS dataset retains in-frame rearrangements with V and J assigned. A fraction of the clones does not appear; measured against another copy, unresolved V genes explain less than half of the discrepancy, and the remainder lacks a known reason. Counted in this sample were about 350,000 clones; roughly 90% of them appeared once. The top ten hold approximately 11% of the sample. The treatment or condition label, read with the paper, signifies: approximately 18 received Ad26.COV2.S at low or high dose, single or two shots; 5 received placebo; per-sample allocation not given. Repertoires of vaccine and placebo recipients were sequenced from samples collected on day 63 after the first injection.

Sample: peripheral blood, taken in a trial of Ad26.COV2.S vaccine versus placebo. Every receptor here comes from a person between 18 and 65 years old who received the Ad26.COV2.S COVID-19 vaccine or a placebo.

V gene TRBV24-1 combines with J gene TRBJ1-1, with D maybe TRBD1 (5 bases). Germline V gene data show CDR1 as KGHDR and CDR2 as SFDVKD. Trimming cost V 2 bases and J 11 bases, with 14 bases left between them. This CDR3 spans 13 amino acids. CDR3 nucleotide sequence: TGTGCCACCAGTGATTCCGGGGACCAAGGGGCTTTCTTT. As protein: CATSDSGDQGAFF.

This CDR3 is CSAGVQDRGFF. For the CDR3, the DNA is TGCAGTGCCGGAGTTCAAGACCGAGGTTTCTTT. This rearrangement joins TRBV20-1 to TRBJ1-1; no clear D. CDR1 DFQATT and CDR2 SNEGSKA come from the germline V gene (reference sequence). CDR3 length: 11 residues. Between the trimmed V and J ends, which lost 6 bases and 13 bases, there was a span of 18 bases.

The CDR3 coding sequence is TGTGCCACCAGCAACTCACGGGGACGAGCGACTAACTATGGCTACACCTTC. Amino acid sequence: CATSNSRGRATNYGYTF. The chain combines TRBV15 with TRBJ1-2, with a weak D call TRBD1 (5 bases). CDR1 is LNHNV, CDR2 YYDKDF, per germline (reference sequence). This CDR3 has 17 residues. Between the trimmed V and J ends, which lost 4 bases and 0 bases, there was a span of 18 bases.

CDR3 in DNA: TGTGCCAGCAGCCGGGGACTAGCGGGGGCGGCGGGAACAGATACGCAGTATTTT. It codes for CASSRGLAGAAGTDTQYF. V and J are TRBV3-1 (or the pseudogene TRBV3-2) and TRBJ2-3; 14 positions agree with TRBD2. Per the germline V gene, CDR1 is LGHDT and CDR2 is YNNKEL (reference sequence). The CDR3 length is 18 residues. J gave up 3 bases and V 4 bases, and 9 bases lay outside the gene matches.

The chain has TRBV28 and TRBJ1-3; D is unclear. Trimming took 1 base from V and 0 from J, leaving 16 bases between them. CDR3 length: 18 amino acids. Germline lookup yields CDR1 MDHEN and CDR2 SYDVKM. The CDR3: CASSLSLTDTYSGNTIYF. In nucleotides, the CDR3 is TGTGCCAGCAGTTTATCCTTAACCGACACCTACTCTGGAAACACCATATATTTT.

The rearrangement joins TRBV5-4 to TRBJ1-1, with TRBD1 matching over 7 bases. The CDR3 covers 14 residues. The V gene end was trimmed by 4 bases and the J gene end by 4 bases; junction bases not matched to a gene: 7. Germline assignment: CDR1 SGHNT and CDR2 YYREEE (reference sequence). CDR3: CASSTPGGLTEAFF. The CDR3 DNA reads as TGTGCCAGCAGCACCCCAGGGGGACTCACTGAAGCTTTCTTT.

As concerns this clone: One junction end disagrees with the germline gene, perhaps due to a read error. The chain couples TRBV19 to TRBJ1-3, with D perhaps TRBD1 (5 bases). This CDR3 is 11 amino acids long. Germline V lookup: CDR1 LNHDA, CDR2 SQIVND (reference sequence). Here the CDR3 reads CASSEGQGQDF. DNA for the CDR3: TGTGCCAGTAGCGAAGGACAAGGTCAGGATTTT.

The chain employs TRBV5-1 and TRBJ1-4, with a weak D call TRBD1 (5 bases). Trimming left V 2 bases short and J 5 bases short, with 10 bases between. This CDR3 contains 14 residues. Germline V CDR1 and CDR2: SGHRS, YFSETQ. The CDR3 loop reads CASSFGGRNEKLFF. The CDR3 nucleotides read TGCGCCAGCAGCTTCGGGGGAAGAAATGAAAAACTGTTTTTT.

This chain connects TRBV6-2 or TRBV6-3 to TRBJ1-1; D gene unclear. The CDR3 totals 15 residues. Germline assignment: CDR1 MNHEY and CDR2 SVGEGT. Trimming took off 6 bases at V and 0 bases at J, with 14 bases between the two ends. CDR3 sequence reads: CASSLAGPVNTEAFF. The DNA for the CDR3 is TGTGCCAGCAGCCTCGCGGGCCCCGTGAACACTGAAGCTTTCTTT.

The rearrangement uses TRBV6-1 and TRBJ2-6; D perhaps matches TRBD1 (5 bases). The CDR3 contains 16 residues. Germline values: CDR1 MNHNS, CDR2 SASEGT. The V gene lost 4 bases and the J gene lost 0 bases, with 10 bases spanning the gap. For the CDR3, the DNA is TGTGCCAGCAGTGGACGACAGCTCTCTGGGGCCAACGTCCTGACTTTC. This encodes CASSGRQLSGANVLTF.

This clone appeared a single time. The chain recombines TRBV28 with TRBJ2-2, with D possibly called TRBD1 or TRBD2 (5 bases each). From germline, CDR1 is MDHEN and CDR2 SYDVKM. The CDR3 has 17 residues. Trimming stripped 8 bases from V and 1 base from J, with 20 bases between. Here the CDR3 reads CASGTGSTGRNTGELFF. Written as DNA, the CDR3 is TGTGCCAGCGGGACCGGGTCGACGGGTCGGAACACCGGGGAGCTGTTTTTT.

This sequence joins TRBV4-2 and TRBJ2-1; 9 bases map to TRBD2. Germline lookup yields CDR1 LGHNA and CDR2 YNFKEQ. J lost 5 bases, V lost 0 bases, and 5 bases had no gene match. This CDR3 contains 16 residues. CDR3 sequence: CASSQDLLAGNNEQFF. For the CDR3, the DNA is TGTGCCAGCAGCCAAGATTTACTAGCGGGCAACAATGAGCAGTTCTTC.

The CDR3: CASSFSGTEAFF. In nucleotides, the CDR3 is TGTGCCAGCAGTTTTTCCGGAACTGAAGCTTTCTTT. The V gene is TRBV12-3 or TRBV12-4, the J gene TRBJ1-1; D gene ambiguous. V was trimmed by 3 bases and J by 5 bases, leaving 7 bases between them. The length of the CDR3 is 12 residues.

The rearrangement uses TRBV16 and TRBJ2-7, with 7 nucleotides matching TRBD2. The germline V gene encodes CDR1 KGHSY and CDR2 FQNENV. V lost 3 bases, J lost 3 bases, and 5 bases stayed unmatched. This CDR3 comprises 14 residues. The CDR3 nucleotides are TGTGCCAGCAGCCACGAGGGCGGGAGCTACGAGCAGTACTTC. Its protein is CASSHEGGSYEQYF.

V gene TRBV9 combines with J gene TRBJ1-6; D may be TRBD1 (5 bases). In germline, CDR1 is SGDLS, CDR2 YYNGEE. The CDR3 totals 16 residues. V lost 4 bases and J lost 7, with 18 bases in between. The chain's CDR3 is CASSYGGGSRNSPLHF. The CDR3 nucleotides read TGTGCCAGCAGCTATGGGGGGGGATCCAGGAATTCACCCCTCCACTTT.

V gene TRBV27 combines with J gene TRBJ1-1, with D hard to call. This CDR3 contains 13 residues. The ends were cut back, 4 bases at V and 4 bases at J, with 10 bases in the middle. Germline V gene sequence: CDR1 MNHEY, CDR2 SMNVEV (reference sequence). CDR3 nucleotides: TGTGCCAGCAGTTCTCCACTCCTCACTGAAGCTTTCTTT. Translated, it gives CASSSPLLTEAFF.

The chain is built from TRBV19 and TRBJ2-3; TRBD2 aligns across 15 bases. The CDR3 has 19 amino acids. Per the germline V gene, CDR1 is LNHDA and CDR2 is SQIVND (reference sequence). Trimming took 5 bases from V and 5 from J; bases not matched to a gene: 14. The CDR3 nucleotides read TGTGCCAGTAGTCCGCGGACTAGCGGGAGGGCCACAGCGAGAGATACGCAGTATTTT. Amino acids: CASSPRTSGRATARDTQYF.

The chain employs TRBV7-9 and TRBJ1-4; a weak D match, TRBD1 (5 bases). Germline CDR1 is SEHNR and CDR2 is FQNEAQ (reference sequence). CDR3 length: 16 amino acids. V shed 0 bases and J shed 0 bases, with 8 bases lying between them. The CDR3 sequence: CASSLATGPTNEKLFF. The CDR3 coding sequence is TGTGCCAGCAGCTTAGCGACGGGGCCAACTAATGAAAAACTGTTTTTT. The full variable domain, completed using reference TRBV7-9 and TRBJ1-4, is DTGVSQNPRHKITKRGQNVTFRCDPISEHNRLYWYRQTLGQGPEFLTYFQNEAQLEKSRLLSDRFSAERPKGSFSTLEIQRTEQGDSAMYLCASSLATGPTNEKLFFGSGTQLSVL.

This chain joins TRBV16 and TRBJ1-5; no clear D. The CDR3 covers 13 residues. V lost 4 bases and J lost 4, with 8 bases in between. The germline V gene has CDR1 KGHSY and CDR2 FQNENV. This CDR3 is CASSPRNNQPQHF. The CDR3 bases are TGTGCCAGCAGCCCCCGAAATAATCAGCCCCAGCATTTT.

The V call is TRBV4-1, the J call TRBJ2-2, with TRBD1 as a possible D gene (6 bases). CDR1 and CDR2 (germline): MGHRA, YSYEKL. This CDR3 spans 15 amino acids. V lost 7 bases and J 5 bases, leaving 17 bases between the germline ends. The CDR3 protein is CASNSPGQRTGELFF. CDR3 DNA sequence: TGCGCCAGCAACTCACCGGGACAACGGACCGGGGAGCTGTTTTTT.

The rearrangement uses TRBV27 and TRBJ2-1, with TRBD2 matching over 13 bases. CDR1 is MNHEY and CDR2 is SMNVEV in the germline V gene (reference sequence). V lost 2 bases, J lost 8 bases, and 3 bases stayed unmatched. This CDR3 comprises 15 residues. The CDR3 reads CASSLGLAGAHEQFF. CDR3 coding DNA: TGTGCCAGCAGTTTAGGACTAGCGGGAGCTCATGAGCAGTTCTTC.

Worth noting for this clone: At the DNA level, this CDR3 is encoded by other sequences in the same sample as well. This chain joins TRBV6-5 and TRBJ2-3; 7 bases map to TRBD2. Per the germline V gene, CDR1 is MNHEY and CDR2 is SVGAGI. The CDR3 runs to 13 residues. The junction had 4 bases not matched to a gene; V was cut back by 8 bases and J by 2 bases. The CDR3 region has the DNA TGTGCCAGCCGCGAGCGGGACACAGATACGCAGTATTTT. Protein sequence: CASRERDTDTQYF.

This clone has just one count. The CDR3 DNA follows: TGTGCCAGCAGTTTAGAGGCGTCCACCCCCGGTTCACCCCTCCACTTT. Translated: CASSLEASTPGSPLHF. The chain carries TRBV27 and TRBJ1-6, with D unresolved. The CDR3 loop spans 16 amino acids. Trimming stripped 2 bases from V and 9 bases from J, with 17 bases between. CDR1 MNHEY and CDR2 SMNVEV come from the germline V gene (reference sequence).

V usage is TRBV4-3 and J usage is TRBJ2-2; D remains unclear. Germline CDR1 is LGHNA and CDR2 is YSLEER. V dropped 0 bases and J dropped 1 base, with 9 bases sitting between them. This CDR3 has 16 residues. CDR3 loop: CASSQEIDLNTGELFF. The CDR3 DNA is TGCGCCAGCAGCCAAGAGATCGATTTGAACACCGGGGAGCTGTTTTTT.

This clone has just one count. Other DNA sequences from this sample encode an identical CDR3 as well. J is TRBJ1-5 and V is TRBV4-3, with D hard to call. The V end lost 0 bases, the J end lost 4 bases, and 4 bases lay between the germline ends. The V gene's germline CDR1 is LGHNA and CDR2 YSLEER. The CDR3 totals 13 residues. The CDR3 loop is CASSQDRNQPQHF. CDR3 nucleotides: TGCGCCAGCAGCCAAGATCGTAATCAGCCCCAGCATTTT.

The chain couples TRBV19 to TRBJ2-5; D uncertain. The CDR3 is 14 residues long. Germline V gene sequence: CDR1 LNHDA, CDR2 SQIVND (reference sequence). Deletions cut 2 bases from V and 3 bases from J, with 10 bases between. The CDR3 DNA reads TGTGCCAGTAGTATAAACCTTTTGAAAGAGACCCAGTACTTC. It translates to CASSINLLKETQYF.

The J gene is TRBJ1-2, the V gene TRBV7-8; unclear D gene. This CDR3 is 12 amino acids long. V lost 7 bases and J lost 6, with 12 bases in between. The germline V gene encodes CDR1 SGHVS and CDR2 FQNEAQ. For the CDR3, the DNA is TGTGCCAGCACCGCCGGTAATGATGGCTACACCTTC. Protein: CASTAGNDGYTF.

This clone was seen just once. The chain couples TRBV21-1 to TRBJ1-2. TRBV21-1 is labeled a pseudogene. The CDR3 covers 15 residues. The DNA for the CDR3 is TGTGCCAGCAGCATGAAGAAATTACTCCCCTATGGCTACACCTTC. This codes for CASSMKKLLPYGYTF.

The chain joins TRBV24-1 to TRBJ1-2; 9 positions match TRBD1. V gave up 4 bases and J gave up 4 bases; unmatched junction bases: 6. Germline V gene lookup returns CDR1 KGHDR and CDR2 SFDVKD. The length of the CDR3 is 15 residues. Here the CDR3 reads CATSDFDRGIYGYTF. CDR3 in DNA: TGTGCCACCAGTGACTTCGACAGGGGGATCTATGGCTACACCTTC.

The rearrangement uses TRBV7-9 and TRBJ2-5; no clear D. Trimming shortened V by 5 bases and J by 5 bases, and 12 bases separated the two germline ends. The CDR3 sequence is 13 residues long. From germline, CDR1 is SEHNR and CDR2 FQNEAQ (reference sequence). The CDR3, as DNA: TGTGCCAGCAGCCCCCCGGTGCACGAGACCCAGTACTTC. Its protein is CASSPPVHETQYF.

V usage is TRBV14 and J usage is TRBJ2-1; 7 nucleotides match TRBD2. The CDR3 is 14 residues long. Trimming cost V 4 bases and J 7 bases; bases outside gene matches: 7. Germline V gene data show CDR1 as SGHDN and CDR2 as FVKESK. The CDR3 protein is CASSLRAGGNEQFF. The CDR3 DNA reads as TGTGCCAGCAGCCTCCGGGCCGGGGGGAATGAGCAGTTCTTC.

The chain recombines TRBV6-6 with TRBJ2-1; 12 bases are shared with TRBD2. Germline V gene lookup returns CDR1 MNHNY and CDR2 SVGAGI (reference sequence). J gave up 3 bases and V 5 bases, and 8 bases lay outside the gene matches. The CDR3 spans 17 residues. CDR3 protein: CASSRGMTSGSYNEQFF. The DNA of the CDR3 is TGTGCCAGCAGTCGAGGCATGACTAGCGGGAGCTACAATGAGCAGTTCTTC.